This T cell receptor (beta chain) was retrieved from a study of cytomegalovirus exposure and HLA in healthy donors. Study context: A previous analysis identified 117 million unique TCR beta sequences derived from about 180 million T cells.

As for this clone: Antigen specificity is unknown.

Amplification used 60 Vbeta primers and 13 Jbeta primers. The method was immunoSEQ multiplex PCR; TCRdb's version includes in-frame clones alone and lacks a portion of them. The table records more than 95,000 clones, about four fifths of them present only once. The CDR3 covers 15 residues. Germline V gives CDR1 MDHEN, CDR2 SYDVKM. The germline V and J ends were trimmed by 2 bases and 5 bases, with 16 bases remaining between them. The study, taken as a whole, reports: Solely CMV serostatus was available to characterize immune exposure. Roughly even sequencing depth across donors was the assumption behind the presence/absence analyses. Overall, around 160 TCR beta chains were annotated as cytomegalovirus-associated.

Source material: PBMCs. The gene calls are TRBV28 and TRBJ2-7; D perhaps matches TRBD1 (6 bases). This TCR came from a woman aged 35 to 49 in good health and CMV-seropositive. Here the CDR3 reads CASSLLQGSGHEQYF. CDR3 DNA sequence: TGTGCCAGCAGTTTACTACAGGGTTCGGGTCACGAGCAGTACTTC.